One and the same sample provided the 18 T cell receptor beta chains below, sequenced in a study of siplizumab effects on memory and regulatory T cells. TCRdb keeps only in-frame clones here, not all; method: immunoSEQ multiplex PCR. Among approximately 94,000 clones, around 97% were seen once, and the ten largest hold around 0.03%. Sequenced: naive CD4+ T cells sorted from blood. These receptors originate from a human donor in good health.

The V and J genes are TRBV11-3 and TRBJ1-1; D is undetermined. CDR1 is SGHNT, CDR2 YENEEA, per germline. V was clipped by 6 bases and J by 1 base, with 6 bases between them. The CDR3 has 12 residues. CDR3 sequence: CASRAANTEAFF. Here the CDR3 DNA reads TGTGCCAGCAGAGCTGCGAACACTGAAGCTTTCTTT.

The V gene is TRBV6-1, the J gene TRBJ1-5; 7 bases line up with TRBD1. Germline CDR1 and CDR2: MNHNS and SASEGT. The CDR3 runs 13 residues. V lost 8 bases, J lost 3 bases, and 4 bases stayed unmatched. Here the CDR3 reads CASRDRHNQPQHF. Here the CDR3 DNA reads TGTGCCAGCCGGGACAGACACAATCAGCCCCAGCATTTT.

This sequence joins TRBV5-4 and TRBJ1-3; maybe TRBD1 (5 bases). V lost 4 bases and J lost 2, with 16 bases in between. CDR3 length: 16 amino acids. The germline gives CDR1 SGHNT, CDR2 YYREEE (reference sequence). The CDR3 region has the DNA TGTGCCAGCAGCCCCTATGGGGGAATGGCTGGAAACACCATATATTTT. It yields the protein CASSPYGGMAGNTIYF.

The chain recombines TRBV7-9 with TRBJ1-5; unclear D gene. Germline V CDR1 and CDR2: SEHNR, FQNEAQ (reference sequence). Trimming removed 2 bases from V and 9 bases from J, with 23 bases in between. The CDR3 contains 17 residues. CDR3 in amino acids: CASSLSPRWAGRWPQHF. CDR3 DNA sequence: TGTGCCAGCAGCTTATCCCCAAGGTGGGCGGGGAGGTGGCCCCAGCATTTT.

The chain has TRBV18 and TRBJ2-7; perhaps D is TRBD1 or TRBD2 (5 bases each). V gave up 2 bases and J gave up 6 bases, with 14 bases separating them. The CDR3 loop spans 14 amino acids. Germline lookup yields CDR1 KGHSH and CDR2 LQKENI. The CDR3 protein is CASSPSSGRGEQYF. CDR3 coding DNA: TGTGCCAGCTCACCATCGTCAGGGAGAGGCGAGCAGTACTTC.

V gene TRBV19 combines with J gene TRBJ2-3, with D perhaps matching TRBD1 (6 bases). This CDR3 is built from 15 residues. The V end was cut by 1 base, the J end by 2 bases, with 10 bases between. CDR1 and CDR2 (germline): LNHDA, SQIVND (reference sequence). As DNA, the CDR3 is TGTGCCAGTAGTATAGGAGGGGGTTACACAGATACGCAGTATTTT. Translating gives CASSIGGGYTDTQYF.

The chain recombines TRBV4-1 with TRBJ2-5, with D hard to call. Gene TRBJ2-7 matches the end of the DNA better, so the J call may be wrong. From germline, CDR1 is MGHRA and CDR2 YSYEKL. This CDR3 region has 14 residues. The CDR3 is CASSQDTGFYEQYF. The DNA of the CDR3 is TGCGCCAGCAGCCAAGATACCGGCTTCTACGAGCAGTACTTC.

The chain recombines TRBV19 with TRBJ2-4, with D hard to call. The CDR3 runs to 15 residues. V lost 9 bases and J 2 bases, leaving 17 bases between the germline ends. Germline lookup yields CDR1 LNHDA and CDR2 SQIVND (reference sequence). CDR3 amino acids: CASMHRVGTKNIQYF. CDR3 coding DNA: TGTGCCAGCATGCATAGGGTGGGGACCAAAAACATTCAGTACTTC. The full variable domain, in which reference TRBV19 and TRBJ2-4 provide the parts outside the CDR3, is DGGITQSPKYLFRKEGQNVTLSCEQNLNHDAMYWYRQDPGQGLRLIYYSQIVNDFQKGDIAEGYSVSREKKESFPLTVTSAQKNPTAFYLCASMHRVGTKNIQYFGAGTRLSVL.

V gene TRBV30 combines with J gene TRBJ1-3, with 7 bases aligning to TRBD1. V was clipped by 4 bases and J by 3 bases; unmatched bases: 9. The CDR3 runs to 15 residues. CDR1 GTSNPN and CDR2 SVGIG come from the germline V gene (reference sequence). The CDR3 reads CAWTLGGQLGNTIYF. CDR3 DNA sequence: TGTGCCTGGACCCTGGGGGGACAGCTTGGAAACACCATATATTTT. Supplemented by reference TRBV30 and TRBJ1-3, the full variable domain reads SQTIHQWPATLVQPVGSPLSLECTVEGTSNPNLYWYRQAAGRGLQLLFYSVGIGQISSEVPQNLSASRPQDRQFILSSKKLLLSDSGFYLCAWTLGGQLGNTIYFGEGSWLTVV.

This clone was found a few times. The chain has TRBV10-1 and TRBJ1-6; D call uncertain. The CDR3 runs 14 residues. Germline CDR1 is WNHNN and CDR2 is SYGVQD (reference sequence). V dropped 5 bases and J dropped 4 bases, with 9 bases sitting between them. CDR3 in amino acids: CASSPGPYNSPLHF. The CDR3 nucleotides are TGCGCCAGCAGTCCTGGACCTTATAATTCACCCCTCCACTTT.

The gene calls are TRBV7-2 and TRBJ1-2, with unresolved D. Germline CDR1 reads SGHTA; CDR2 reads FQGNSA. The V end was cut by 1 base, the J end by 4 bases, with 10 bases between. The CDR3 spans 14 residues. The chain's CDR3 is CASSLGNSAYGYTF. In nucleotides, the CDR3 is TGTGCCAGCAGCTTAGGAAACAGTGCCTATGGCTACACCTTC.

This clone has a single count. This sample includes further DNA sequences coding for the same CDR3. The V call is TRBV5-4, the J call TRBJ1-4; the D gene is possibly TRBD1 (6 bases). Germline V gene sequence: CDR1 SGHNT, CDR2 YYREEE (reference sequence). V was shortened by 0 bases and J by 4 bases, with 10 bases between the two germline ends. The CDR3 extends over 15 amino acids. The DNA of the CDR3 is TGTGCCAGCAGCTTGGGGGGGCAGATTAATGAAAAACTGTTTTTT. Protein product: CASSLGGQINEKLFF.

This clone was found once. The rearrangement uses TRBV5-1 and TRBJ2-1; D gene unclear. Trimming took off 2 bases at V and 4 bases at J, with 7 bases between the two ends. Germline V gene data show CDR1 as SGHRS and CDR2 as YFSETQ. The CDR3 length is 13 residues. The CDR3 here is CASSFAYYNEQFF. Here the CDR3 DNA reads TGCGCCAGCAGCTTTGCCTATTACAATGAGCAGTTCTTC.

This chain connects TRBV29-1 to TRBJ1-1, with 7 bases matching TRBD1. The CDR3 totals 11 residues. CDR1 SQVTM and CDR2 ANQGSEA come from the germline V gene. Unmatched junction bases numbered 2, after V lost 4 bases and J lost 6 bases. In DNA form, the CDR3 reads TGCAGCGTTGGACAGGGCCCTGAAGCTTTCTTT. This encodes CSVGQGPEAFF.

The CDR3 here is CAWRSRDPATNEQYF. The CDR3 DNA follows: TGTGCCTGGAGAAGCCGGGACCCGGCCACTAACGAGCAGTACTTC. The V call is TRBV30, the J call TRBJ2-7; the D call may be TRBD1 or TRBD2 (5 bases each). Germline CDR1 GTSNPN, CDR2 SVGIG (reference sequence). Trimming stripped 3 bases from V and 5 bases from J, with 20 bases between. CDR3 length: 15 amino acids.

This chain joins TRBV6-5 and TRBJ1-5; D remains unclear. Trimming pared 1 base from V and 7 bases from J, leaving 5 bases between. Germline V gives CDR1 MNHEY, CDR2 SVGAGI. The CDR3 is made up of 12 amino acids. This chain's CDR3 is CASSYYEQPQHF. In DNA form, the CDR3 reads TGTGCCAGCAGTTACTACGAACAGCCCCAGCATTTT.

This chain links TRBV7-9 with TRBJ1-4; D not resolved. Trimming left V 5 bases short and J 3 bases short, with 10 bases between. From germline, CDR1 is SEHNR and CDR2 FQNEAQ (reference sequence). This CDR3 is 14 amino acids long. Here the CDR3 DNA reads TGTGCCAGCAGCCCTGGGCCGGCTAATGAAAAACTGTTTTTT. This translates into CASSPGPANEKLFF.

In nucleotides, the CDR3 is TGTGCCAGTGGGGGCAACACTGAAGCTTTCTTT. The encoded protein is CASGGNTEAFF. The gene calls are TRBV6-1 and TRBJ1-1; TRBD1 might be the D (6 bases). Germline V gene lookup returns CDR1 MNHNS and CDR2 SASEGT. The CDR3 runs 11 residues. The V end was cut by 9 bases, the J end by 2 bases, with 7 bases between.